A selection of T cell receptor beta chains follows, all from one sample in a study of T-cell reconstitution after alpha-beta-depleted transplantation in children. TCRdb analysed the PCR reads with MiXCR anew, one entry per CDR3 protein. This table has just over 950,000 distinct CDR3 sequences, around 30% appearing once. Here the sequenced sample was PBMCs, mostly from graft donor cells, taken 360 days after TCRalphabeta/CD19-depleted stem cell transplant. These receptors were taken from a boy younger than two who had a stem cell transplant for SCID, so the T cells may come from the graft donor. The CDR3 runs from the conserved cysteine through the conserved F or W. The D gene is left open where the match is weak. A row's size may be missing; if present it is once, few, many or a size class.

>TRBV12-3/TRBV12-4|TRBJ1-5|16|NA|NA
TGTGCCAGCAGTTTGGGGGGGGGAGGGTTTTATCAGCCCCAGCATTTT
CASSLGGGGFYQPQHF
>TRBV6-5|TRBJ2-5|16|NA|NA
TGTGCCAGCAGTTACTCGGATGTAGGACCCCGGGAGACCCAGTACTTC
CASSYSDVGPRETQYF
>TRBV4-2|TRBJ1-4|15|NA|NA
TGTGCCAGCAGCCAAGATTCCAGGGAGGGGGAAAAACTGTTTTTT
CASSQDSREGEKLFF
>TRBV7-3|TRBJ2-1|16|few|NA
TGTGCCAGCAGCTTAACCCCCGGGACACCCTTATCTGAGCAGTTCTTC
CASSLTPGTPLSEQFF
>TRBV12-3/TRBV12-4|TRBJ1-1|17|once|TRBD1
TGTGCCAGCAGCCAAGCCCCCCAGGGGGCGCCGAACACTGAAGCTTTCTTT
CASSQAPQGAPNTEAFF
>TRBV11-1|TRBJ2-1|16|NA|TRBD1
TGTGCCAGCAGCTTAGTGCTGGGACAGGGGGCCAATGAGCAGTTCTTC
CASSLVLGQGANEQFF
>TRBV5-1|TRBJ2-7|14|many|NA
TGCGCCAGCAGCTTGGTGGAGCAAACTTACGAGCAGTACTTC
CASSLVEQTYEQYF
>TRBV4-1|TRBJ1-1|14|few|NA
TGCGCCAGCAGCCAAGAATGGAAGGCCGATGAAGCTTTCTTT
CASSQEWKADEAFF
>TRBV20-1|TRBJ2-5|17|NA|TRBD2
TGCAGTGCTCACTCGGGGTTAGGGCGGGGGTCGGGGGAGACCCAGTACTTC
CSAHSGLGRGSGETQYF
>TRBV27|TRBJ2-2|17|once|TRBD2
TGTGCCAGCAGTTGGACTAGCGGGGGGGCCGGGTCCGGGGAGCTGTTTTTT
CASSWTSGGAGSGELFF
>TRBV7-2|TRBJ2-5|15|NA|TRBD1
TGTGCCAGCAGCTTGGGAGGGACAGGGATGAAGACCCAGTACTTC
CASSLGGTGMKTQYF
>TRBV18|TRBJ2-1|16|NA|TRBD2
TGTGCCAGCTCGACCCAGGGCCGCGGGGGATACAATGAGCAGTTCTTC
CASSTQGRGGYNEQFF
>TRBV15|TRBJ1-5|15|NA|NA
TGTGCCACCAGCAGAGATCGGAATAGCAATCAGCCCCAGCATTTT
CATSRDRNSNQPQHF
>TRBV7-3|TRBJ1-1|16|NA|NA
TGTGCCAGCAGCTTACAGGCCGTCGGGATGGGCACTGAAGCTTTCTTT
CASSLQAVGMGTEAFF
>TRBV4-3|TRBJ2-4|15|few|NA
TGCGCCAGCAGCCAAGGAGTGGGGGCCAAAAACATTCAGTACTTC
CASSQGVGAKNIQYF
>TRBV7-3|TRBJ2-3|15|NA|TRBD1
TGTGCCAGCAGCCCTAGGGACAGTTGGACAGATACGCAGTATTTT
CASSPRDSWTDTQYF
>TRBV20-1|TRBJ2-5|14|many|NA
TGCAGTGCTCTCCGGGAAGCGGTATCGGAGACCCAGTACTTC
CSALREAVSETQYF
>TRBV27|TRBJ2-6|15|few|NA
TGTGCCAGCAGTTATCTCCTGTCTGGGGCCAACGTCCTGACTTTC
CASSYLLSGANVLTF
>TRBV28|TRBJ2-2|16|few|NA
TGTGCCAGCAGTGGTGGACAGTCTTCGAACACCGGGGAGCTGTTTTTT
CASSGGQSSNTGELFF
>TRBV24-1|TRBJ2-2|14|NA|NA
TGTGCCACCGAGAGGGGGGCCAACACCGGGGAGCTGTTTTTT
CATERGANTGELFF
>TRBV6-2/TRBV6-3|TRBJ2-1|17|few|NA
TGTGCCAGCAGTTTTTGGGTCTCCACCTGGTCCTACAATGAGCAGTTCTTC
CASSFWVSTWSYNEQFF
>TRBV29-1|TRBJ2-4|15|NA|NA
TGCAGCGCCACCGGGAGGGGGCTGGCCAAAAACATTCAGTACTTC
CSATGRGLAKNIQYF
>TRBV15|TRBJ2-3|13|few|NA
TGTGCCACCAGCATCCAGGGCACAGATACGCAGTATTTT
CATSIQGTDTQYF
>TRBV7-2|TRBJ2-1|17|many|TRBD2
TGTGCCAGCAGCTTAGGAGGGCTGCGGGGGGGCAAAAGTGAGCAGTTCTTC
CASSLGGLRGGKSEQFF
>TRBV7-9|TRBJ2-7|14|once|TRBD1
TGTGCCAGCAGCTCTGACAGGGTACCCTACGAGCAGTACTTC
CASSSDRVPYEQYF
>TRBV7-9|TRBJ1-2|14|NA|NA
TGTGCCAGCAGCTTAGTTGGGGGGGCGCAGGGCTACACCTTC
CASSLVGGAQGYTF
>TRBV29-1|TRBJ1-1|14|NA|TRBD1
TGCAGCGTTGAAAGGGACAGCCTGAACACTGAAGCTTTCTTT
CSVERDSLNTEAFF
>TRBV9|TRBJ2-3|16|NA|TRBD1
TGTGCCAGCAGCGCACAGGGGGCTGGGCTCACAGATACGCAGTATTTT
CASSAQGAGLTDTQYF
>TRBV6-1|TRBJ2-7|14|NA|TRBD1
TGTGCCAGCAGTCCGTGGGACAGGGCTTGGGAGCAGTACTTC
CASSPWDRAWEQYF
>TRBV29-1|TRBJ1-2|15|few|NA
TGCAGCGTTTTGAAGGGGGTCACAGAGAACTATGGCTACACCTTC
CSVLKGVTENYGYTF
>TRBV4-3|TRBJ2-1|16|NA|TRBD2
TGCGCCAGCAGCCAAGATCGGACTAGCGGGGGTCATGAGCAGTTCTTC
CASSQDRTSGGHEQFF
>TRBV4-1|TRBJ2-7|12|few|TRBD2
TGCGCCAGCAGCCAGGGGACTAGCGAGCAGTACTTC
CASSQGTSEQYF
>TRBV28|TRBJ1-1|15|NA|TRBD1
TGTGCCAGCAGTCATTCCGGACAGGGGGCTACTGAAGCTTTCTTT
CASSHSGQGATEAFF
>TRBV5-1|TRBJ2-1|13|NA|TRBD2
TGCGCCAGCCAGGGACTAGCGGGGCTTGAGCAGTTCTTC
CASQGLAGLEQFF
>TRBV12-5|TRBJ2-5|17|NA|NA
TGTGCTAGTGGTCGACTTGAGGCCCCCAGACCCATGGAGACCCAGTACTTC
CASGRLEAPRPMETQYF
>TRBV12-3/TRBV12-4|TRBJ1-2|17|NA|NA
TGTGCCAGCAGTTTCGGGGACGCCGGCTGGGGGAACTATGGCTACACCTTC
CASSFGDAGWGNYGYTF
>TRBV2|TRBJ2-2|17|NA|TRBD2
TGTGCCAGCAGTGAAGCGAGGGGACTATCAAACACCGGGGAGCTGTTTTTT
CASSEARGLSNTGELFF
>TRBV7-8|TRBJ1-2|15|few|TRBD1
TGTGCCAGCAGCTTAATTAGGGACAGGGGTGGCGGCTACACCTTC
CASSLIRDRGGGYTF
>TRBV7-8|TRBJ2-5|15|NA|NA
TGTGCCAGCAGCTTACCTGAACAGGGTTTCGAGACCCAGTACTTC
CASSLPEQGFETQYF
>TRBV7-9|TRBJ1-4|14|few|NA
TGTGCCCTCCCCCTTAGGGACCGTAATGAAAAACTGTTTTTT
CALPLRDRNEKLFF
>TRBV5-1|TRBJ2-7|13|many|TRBD1
TGCGCCAGCCGACAGGGGGCAACCTACGAGCAGTACTTC
CASRQGATYEQYF
>TRBV4-2|TRBJ2-7|16|NA|TRBD1
TGTGCCAGCAGCCGGAGGACAGGGGAGACTTTCTACGAGCAGTACTTC
CASSRRTGETFYEQYF
>TRBV4-2|TRBJ1-3|16|NA|NA
TGTGCCAGCAGCCAACGGGGGACCCTACCTGGAAACACCATATATTTT
CASSQRGTLPGNTIYF
>TRBV29-1|TRBJ1-1|12|once|NA
TGCAGCGTTACAGAGATGAACACTGAAGCTTTCTTT
CSVTEMNTEAFF
>TRBV5-1|TRBJ2-7|16|once|TRBD2
TGCGCCAGCAGTTCTCATAGCGGGGGGCCGGCCTACGAGCAGTACTTC
CASSSHSGGPAYEQYF